These 5 T cell receptor beta chains share one sample of origin, sequenced in a study of cytomegalovirus exposure and HLA in healthy donors. Clones were read by immunoSEQ multiplex PCR, and TCRdb kept only the in-frame ones, dropping some. The profile covers over 130,000 clones, with 85% to 90% appearing a single time and just over 8.5% taken by the ten largest. The sample consisted of PBMCs. Every receptor here comes from a man aged 18 to 35 in good health and CMV-seropositive.

The rearrangement joins TRBV11-2 to TRBJ2-7, with 13 positions matching TRBD2. CDR1 is SGHAT and CDR2 is FQNNGV in the germline V gene. This CDR3 region has 15 residues. Unmatched junction bases numbered 4, after V lost 5 bases and J lost 3 bases. CDR3 in amino acids: CASSSGLAGVYEQYF. In DNA, the CDR3 is TGTGCCAGCAGCAGCGGACTAGCGGGGGTCTACGAGCAGTACTTC.

This clone appeared once. This rearrangement joins TRBV2 to TRBJ1-2, with 7 nucleotides matching TRBD1. V lost 2 bases and J lost 2; bases outside the gene matches: 5. The V gene's germline CDR1 is SNHLY and CDR2 FYNNEI. The CDR3 is 15 amino acids. The CDR3 bases are TGTGCCAGCAGTGAAAGAGCAGGGGGAAACTATGGCTACACCTTC. Protein sequence: CASSERAGGNYGYTF.

V gene TRBV9 combines with J gene TRBJ2-1, with TRBD2 matching over 11 bases. CDR3 size: 20 residues. Unmatched junction bases numbered 11, after V lost 0 bases and J lost 0 bases. Looked up from germline, CDR1 is SGDLS and CDR2 is YYNGEE. The CDR3 DNA sequence: TGTGCCAGCAGCGTAGGGTCGGCTAGCGGGGGGCCCCCCTCCTACAATGAGCAGTTCTTC. This encodes CASSVGSASGGPPSYNEQFF.

The chain couples TRBV5-1 to TRBJ2-3, with TRBD1 as a possible D gene (5 bases). The CDR3 totals 12 residues. Trimming removed 0 bases at V and 9 bases at J, with 8 bases between. Per germline, CDR1 SGHRS and CDR2 YFSETQ. CDR3 loop: CASSLAGLTQYF. DNA of the CDR3: TGCGCCAGCAGCTTGGCAGGGCTCACGCAGTATTTT.

The chain employs TRBV4-1 and TRBJ1-3, with 7 positions matching TRBD1. CDR3 length equals 13 residues. Germline-derived CDR1 and CDR2 are MGHRA and YSYEKL. Trimming took 1 base from V and 8 from J; bases not matched to a gene: 2. The CDR3 DNA sequence: TGCGCCAGCAGCCAAGGAACAGGGGACACCATATATTTT. Protein product: CASSQGTGDTIYF.